This T cell receptor (beta chain) was profiled in a study of read filtering for tumor transcriptome and immune sequencing. Across the whole study: Among patients, some 17 were male and some 15 female, aged about 40 to 90 (mean approximately 60). Revised staging placed eight or nine patients in R-ISS I, about 15 in II, 6 or 7 in III.

This clonotype was observed many times. The antigen remains undetermined. Trimming took 6 bases from V and 0 from J, leaving 9 bases between them. The CDR3 spans 15 residues. Findings of the study overall: Dropping single-read clonotypes raised IR-seq and RNA-seq shared-clonotype correlation.

Sampling of bone marrow took place during active disease in every patient. This library used 300 to 450 ng RNA and molecular barcoded adaptors spanning alpha/delta and beta/gamma chains. TCRdb recomputed calls from the reads with MiXCR, one row per CDR3 protein. The sample has tens of thousands of distinct CDR3 sequences, approximately 18% seen once; the top ten hold roughly 10%. The sequence derives from a donor at least 40 years old with multiple myeloma. This rearrangement joins TRBV12-3 or TRBV12-4 to TRBJ1-6; no clear D. The sample was a population of CD138-negative cells sorted from bone marrow. For the CDR3, the DNA is TGTGCCAGCAGCAAACAGAGCTCCTATAATTCACCCCTCCACTTT. Protein: CASSKQSSYNSPLHF.